This T cell receptor (beta chain) comes out of a study of blood T cells in healthy people across ages (dated by TCRdb to between 2014 and 2017). Turning to the overall study: In model experiments, template switching captured roughly one uniquely barcoded TCR beta cDNA molecule for every two T cells. For two donors (one aged 18 to 30 and one aged 80 or older), the study analyzed two additional independent replicas of 1 million unique cDNA reads from the same blood draw. To track age-related changes in TCR beta repertoire diversity, the study relied on deep sequencing normalized with unique cDNA molecular identifiers. The donors were divided into four age groups: young (average 16 years), middle-aged (approximately 42), aged (around 67) and long-lived (roughly 82). Results the study describes overall, beyond this receptor: As age increased, observed TCR beta diversity per million T cells dropped in a roughly linear way, and a significant reduction was already evident by age 40. Because the CMV infection status of the donors was unknown, age-related changes in expanded clonotypes may potentially have been confounded. The percentage of naive T cells measured by flow cytometry correlated strongly with observed TCR beta diversity. Estimates of total diversity based on one million sequenced T cells were considered lower bounds and underestimates. The long-lived group showed more naive CD4+ T cells, fewer expanded clones and increased TCR diversity than the aged group, suggesting age selection. Because profiling used bulk unsorted PBMCs, naive and antigen-experienced compartments could not be compared conclusively.

A word on this clonotype: Its antigen remains undetermined. Nothing much larger sits one base from this clone, and base qualities are not available.

The library was produced with 5' RACE. Instrument on record: Illumina HiSeq 2500. A second roughly 7 to 11 cycle PCR used a sample-barcoded 5' primer and a J-beta primer mix. A template-switch 5' adaptor carrying 12 random nucleotides introduced a unique molecular identifier onto each TCR beta cDNA molecule. Each sample yielded at least 3 million CDR3-containing paired-end reads. First-strand cDNA synthesis was performed from all RNA using the Mint cDNA synthesis kit, with priming by a TRBC-specific oligonucleotide. After uracil-DNA glycosylase treatment, a first 18-cycle PCR used universal primers M1SS and BC2_uni_R on all cDNA. The original pipeline was this. Each sample was normalized by randomly selecting 1 million high-quality reads, each carrying a distinct molecular identifier. Instead of being binned into consensus sequences, reads with shared molecular identifiers were discarded. CDR3 identification, clonotype clustering and error correction used MiTCR with a Q25 quality threshold and the strictest error-elimination algorithm. A nonparametric unseen species model with Euler transformation was used to estimate a lower bound on total TCR beta diversity. TCRdb applied fastp at Q25 and MiXCR to the public reads, then kept only in-frame beta chains. Entries that share a CDR3 protein sequence are merged under the most common genes and DNA. TCRdb's processing, not the authors', yielded these V and J calls. A total of around 990,000 distinct CDR3 sequences appear in this sample, around 25% of them only once. Around 0.75% of the sample rests with the top ten.

The CDR1 and CDR2 encoded by the germline V gene are SNHLY and FYNNEI. The germline V end is reduced by 11 bases and the J end by 0 bases; junction bases left unmatched: 7. From cysteine to phenylalanine, the CDR3 is 14 amino acids long. Left in the record is the CDR3 DNA by itself, 42 bases read in frame from the first base. Donors were a few dozen systemically healthy Caucasian individuals from Russia aged roughly 6 to 100 years. Approximately 11 milliliters of peripheral blood were drawn from each donor into EDTA-treated Vacutainer tubes. Ficoll-Paque density-gradient centrifugation was used to isolate PBMCs, with at least 6.5 million per sample. Total RNA was extracted from PBMCs with Trizol reagent, with at least 5 micrograms obtained per sample. For every donor, flow cytometry on a PBMC aliquot measured the percentage of naive CD45RAhigh/CD27high T cells. The same data also contributed to another study, on T cells of mothers and their children. The second study, in turn, reports: The donors were nine systemically healthy Caucasian individuals, made up of three mothers and their six children. cDNA synthesis used all of the extracted RNA, with around 1.6 ug of RNA in each 15 ul reaction. Sample barcodes and 2-4 random nucleotides were added via the M1S primer in the second PCR. Over 8.5 million TCR beta CDR3 reads were obtained for each mother, and about 3 million reads were obtained for each child. Thymic selection similarly shapes TCR recombination output in related and unrelated pairs, with minor effect from inherited differences. Normalized repertoire overlap in related mother-child pairs was always slightly higher than in unrelated mother-child pairs, but the difference was never significant. No persistent microchimeric T cell clones were detected, at a sensitivity of around 100 clones per million clonotypes. The study used deep NGS to compare TCR beta repertoires of mothers and children, seeking features distinguishing related mother-child pairs from unrelated individuals. The mean age was 40 +/- 4 years for the mothers and approximately 11 +/- 4 years for the children. After adapters were ligated using NEBNext reagents, the libraries underwent 100+100 nt paired-end sequencing on an Illumina HiSeq 2000. Mother and child libraries were prepared a month apart and sequenced in separate runs to prevent cross-contamination. For each donor, somewhere between 500,000 and 2,000,000 distinct TCR beta clonotypes were identified. Naive TCR beta clonotypes were estimated from low-frequency clonotypes matched to each donor's FACS-determined naive share, without sorting.

Specimen: blood. The rearrangement combines TRBV2 with TRBJ2-1, and 7 junction bases match TRBD2. This receptor was identified in a girl under 10 years old in good health. The base sequence is TGTGCCGGAGTCGCGGGGGTCTCCTACAATGAGCAGTTCTTC. It translates as CAGVAGVSYNEQFF.